This TCR beta chain originates from a study of CD4 T cells in relation to SARS-CoV-2 and coronaviruses. Study findings and constraints: In roughly 65% of donors, memory CD4+ clonotypes crossrecognized SARS-CoV-2 and at least one common cold coronavirus spike. Memory recall responses, not primary responses primed in culture, are what the assay detects. Pre-pandemic and post-infection samples never came from the same donor.

Only in-frame clones appear in the TCRdb table, and some are missing; sequencing was by immunoSEQ multiplex PCR. The sample contains 55,000 to 75,000 clones, about 90% of which appear only once. V shed 3 bases, J shed 5 bases, and the junction held 14 bases outside the gene matches. This CDR3 is built from 17 residues. Germline V gene data show CDR1 as SGDLS and CDR2 as YYNGEE. With respect to this clone: The antigen is not known.

Unexposed donor CD4+ T cells date from about 2010-2018, before the COVID-19 pandemic. Naive and memory CD4+ T cells were separated from cryopreserved PBMCs. The receptor comes from a human donor in good health. This chain uses TRBV9 with TRBJ2-1; TRBD2 aligns across 7 bases. Specimen: memory CD4+ T cells from PBMCs. The CDR3 is CASSALGGSPLHNEQFF. The CDR3 DNA sequence: TGTGCCAGCAGCGCTCTGGGCGGGAGCCCGTTACACAATGAGCAGTTCTTC.